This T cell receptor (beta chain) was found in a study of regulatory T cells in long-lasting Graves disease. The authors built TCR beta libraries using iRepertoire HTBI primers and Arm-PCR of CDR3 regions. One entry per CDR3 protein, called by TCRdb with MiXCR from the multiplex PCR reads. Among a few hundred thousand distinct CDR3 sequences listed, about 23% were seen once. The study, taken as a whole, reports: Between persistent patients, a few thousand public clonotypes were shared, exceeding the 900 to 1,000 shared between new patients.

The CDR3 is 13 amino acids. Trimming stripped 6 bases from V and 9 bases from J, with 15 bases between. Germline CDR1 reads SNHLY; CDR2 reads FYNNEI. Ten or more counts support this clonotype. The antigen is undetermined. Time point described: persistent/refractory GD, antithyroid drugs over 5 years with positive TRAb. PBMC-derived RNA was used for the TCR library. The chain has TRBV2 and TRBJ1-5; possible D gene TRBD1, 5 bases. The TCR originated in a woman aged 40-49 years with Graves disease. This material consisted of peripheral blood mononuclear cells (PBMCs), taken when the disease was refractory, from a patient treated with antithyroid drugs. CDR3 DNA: TGTGCCAGCAGCGACACAGAGGGGCTGCCCCAGCATTTT. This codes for CASSDTEGLPQHF. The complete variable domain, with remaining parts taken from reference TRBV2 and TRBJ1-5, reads EPEVTQTPSHQVTQMGQEVILRCVPISNHLYFYWYRQILGQKVEFLVSFYNNEISEKSEIFDDQFSVERPDGSNFTLKIRSTKLEDSAMYFCASSDTEGLPQHFGDGTRLSIL.